This TCR beta chain was sequenced during a study of OX40 agonist ivuxolimab in advanced cancers. Study-level background: Patients receiving dose escalation had hepatocellular carcinoma, melanoma, renal cell or head and neck cancer. Study outcomes and limitations: Clonal expansion from baseline to week 6 occurred in both CD4+ and CD8+ T cells.

Patients had blood sampled at baseline and again on cycle 4 day 1 and cycle 7 day 1. Worth noting for this clone: Its antigen is unidentified.

Using immunoSEQ multiplex PCR, the repertoire was profiled, and TCRdb retains in-frame clones only, with some absent. The table shows tens of thousands of clones, with over 80% occurring only once. This clonotype was sampled from an adult with an advanced solid tumor such as melanoma, head and neck, liver or kidney cancer. The source material was CD4+ or CD8+ T cells sorted from blood, sampled in a trial of the OX40 agonist ivuxolimab.

The CDR3, as DNA: TGTGCCACGCACGGGGGGGTGACAGATACGCAGTATTTT. Protein product: CATHGGVTDTQYF. The chain links TRBV28 to TRBJ2-3; TRBD2 matches 8 bases. CDR1 is MDHEN and CDR2 is SYDVKM in the germline V gene. Losses at the gene ends were 10 bases for V and 3 bases for J; bases not matched to a gene: 6. The CDR3 has 13 residues.